The 8 T cell receptor beta chains reported below all come from one sample, sequenced in a study of OX40 agonist ivuxolimab in advanced cancers. The repertoire was sequenced with immunoSEQ multiplex PCR; TCRdb's copy has only in-frame clones and lacks some. The table lists tens of thousands of clones, approximately 81% of them singletons. The input for sequencing was CD4+ or CD8+ T cells sorted from blood, taken in a trial of the OX40 agonist ivuxolimab. The receptors derive from an adult with an advanced solid tumor such as melanoma, head and neck, liver or kidney cancer.

V and J are TRBV20-1 and TRBJ1-2; D not resolved. Germline V gene data show CDR1 as DFQATT and CDR2 as SNEGSKA (reference sequence). Trimming stripped 6 bases from V and 4 bases from J, with 9 bases between. This CDR3 is 11 amino acids long. CDR3 loop: CSAPGSYGYTF. Here the CDR3 DNA reads TGCAGTGCCCCGGGGAGCTATGGCTACACCTTC.

The rearrangement uses TRBV5-1 and TRBJ2-6; no definite D call. Deletions cut 0 bases from V and 0 bases from J, with 4 bases between. The length of the CDR3 is 15 residues. CDR1 SGHRS and CDR2 YFSETQ come from the germline V gene. CDR3 nucleotide sequence: TGCGCCAGCAGCTTGGAGATCTCTGGGGCCAACGTCCTGACTTTC. Encoded protein: CASSLEISGANVLTF.

This clone was observed a handful of times. V and J are TRBV25-1 and TRBJ2-7, with a tentative D call TRBD1 (6 bases). V was cut by 6 bases and J by 3 bases, with 9 bases left in between. Germline V gene sequence: CDR1 MGHDK, CDR2 SYGVNS. The length of the CDR3 is 12 residues. CDR3 bases: TGTGCCAGCAGCATGGACAGCTACGAGCAGTACTTC. The encoded protein is CASSMDSYEQYF.

The chain couples TRBV5-4 to TRBJ2-3; TRBD2 is a possible D gene (6 bases). Trimming left V 1 base short and J 2 bases short, with 14 bases between. The CDR3 extends over 16 amino acids. Germline assignment: CDR1 SGHNT and CDR2 YYREEE (reference sequence). CDR3 coding DNA: TGTGCCAGCAGCTTGTCCCTAGCGCAAGCCACAGATACGCAGTATTTT. This translates into CASSLSLAQATDTQYF.

The gene calls are TRBV7-3 and TRBJ2-2, with TRBD1 matching 7 bases. In germline, CDR1 is SGHTA, CDR2 FQGTGA. This CDR3 is built from 13 residues. The V segment lost 4 bases and the J segment 7 bases; nucleotides outside the gene matches: 3. CDR3 sequence reads: CASSSRQGGELFF. Here the CDR3 DNA reads TGTGCCAGCAGCTCCCGACAGGGCGGGGAGCTGTTTTTT.

The V and J genes are TRBV5-1 and TRBJ2-2, with 13 bases fitting TRBD2. The CDR3 is 16 amino acids. CDR1 and CDR2 from the germline V gene are SGHRS and YFSETQ. With 4 bases clipped from V and 8 bases from J, the junction kept 8 bases outside the gene matches. CDR3 amino acids: CASSHGLAGVSGELFF. The CDR3, as DNA: TGCGCCAGCAGCCACGGACTAGCGGGAGTCTCTGGGGAGCTGTTTTTT. Together with reference TRBV5-1 and TRBJ2-2, the CDR3 gives the full variable domain: KAGVTQTPRYLIKTRGQQVTLSCSPISGHRSVSWYQQTPGQGLQFLFEYFSETQRNKGNFPGRFSGRQFSNSRSEMNVSTLELGDSALYLCASSHGLAGVSGELFFGEGSRLTVL.

The V gene is TRBV2, the J gene TRBJ2-5; perhaps TRBD1 as D (7 bases). Trimming took 4 bases from V and 5 from J, leaving 17 bases between them. Germline CDR1 reads SNHLY; CDR2 reads FYNNEI. The CDR3 has 15 amino acids. This chain's CDR3 is CASSVRRGQLETQYF. In DNA form, the CDR3 reads TGTGCCAGCAGTGTAAGGAGGGGGCAGTTGGAGACCCAGTACTTC.

With respect to this clone: Distinct nucleotide sequences in the sample also encode this CDR3. The V gene is TRBV6-1, the J gene TRBJ1-3; D is unclear. This CDR3 region has 14 residues. CDR1 and CDR2 (germline): MNHNS, SASEGT. V was pared by 5 bases and J by 0 bases, with 8 bases between. The CDR3 DNA reads TGTGCCAGCAGTCGACCATCCTCTGGAAACACCATATATTTT. Protein: CASSRPSSGNTIYF.